The clone carrying this T cell receptor beta chain was detected once. As handled by the study authors: Researchers report that nucleated cell counts were estimated from reference gene primer amplification. Assay used: immunoSEQ multiplex PCR; TCRdb lists only in-frame clones, some missing. V and J calls and clone size are copied from that table; D and trimming were computed from the DNA. The sample gives under 200,000 clones, roughly 82% of which show up once; 5.6% is in the top ten. Adults between roughly 18 and 89 years of age took part from some 25 US areas. These data come from a study of blood T cell repertoires in COVID-19. At the level of the study: The United States, Italy and Spain were the sources of the acute and convalescent COVID-19 samples. PBMCs, B-cell-depleted T cells, or T cells were the source of the cDNA or gDNA that made up the material.

The germline V gene encodes CDR1 SGHTA and CDR2 FQGTGA. The CDR3 extends over 19 amino acids. V dropped 0 bases and J dropped 3; count of bases not matched to a gene: 8. The sequence was collected from a man in his forties or fifties with acute COVID-19. The sequencing input was PBMCs or T cells enriched from blood (not recorded which). The chain is built from TRBV7-3 and TRBJ2-2; 12 nucleotides match TRBD2. The CDR3 protein is CASSLTFLAGGPYTGELFF. DNA for the CDR3: TGTGCCAGCAGCTTAACGTTCCTAGCGGGAGGGCCTTACACCGGGGAGCTGTTTTTT.